This T cell receptor (beta chain) appears in the sequencing data of a study of CD8 T cells in Susac syndrome. Study-wide findings and caveats: It was acknowledged by the study that relatively few individuals were included in its TCR sequencing and HLA analysis.

Reverse transcription of 0.5 to 1 ug RNA was carried out with random hexamers. Multiplex PCR with immunoSEQ amplified the TCR beta CDR3 across 54 Vbeta and 13 Jbeta. TCRdb independently ran MiXCR on the immunoSEQ multiplex PCR reads; one entry per CDR3 protein. The sample holds roughly 120,000 distinct CDR3 sequences, about 95% seen once. Healthy donors constituted the control group, matched for age and sex. Note on this clonotype: Its target is unknown.

Per germline, CDR1 SQVTM and CDR2 ANQGSEA. The germline V and J ends were trimmed by 1 base and 6 bases, with 12 bases remaining between them. There are 13 residues in the CDR3. The sequenced sample was CD4+ T cells from PBMCs. The chain recombines TRBV29-1 with TRBJ1-1; tentatively, D is TRBD1 (5 bases). The clonotype was recovered from a human donor in good health. The CDR3 DNA reads as TGCAGCGTTGAAGCCGGGGCTAGAGCTGAAGCTTTCTTT. It specifies CSVEAGARAEAFF.